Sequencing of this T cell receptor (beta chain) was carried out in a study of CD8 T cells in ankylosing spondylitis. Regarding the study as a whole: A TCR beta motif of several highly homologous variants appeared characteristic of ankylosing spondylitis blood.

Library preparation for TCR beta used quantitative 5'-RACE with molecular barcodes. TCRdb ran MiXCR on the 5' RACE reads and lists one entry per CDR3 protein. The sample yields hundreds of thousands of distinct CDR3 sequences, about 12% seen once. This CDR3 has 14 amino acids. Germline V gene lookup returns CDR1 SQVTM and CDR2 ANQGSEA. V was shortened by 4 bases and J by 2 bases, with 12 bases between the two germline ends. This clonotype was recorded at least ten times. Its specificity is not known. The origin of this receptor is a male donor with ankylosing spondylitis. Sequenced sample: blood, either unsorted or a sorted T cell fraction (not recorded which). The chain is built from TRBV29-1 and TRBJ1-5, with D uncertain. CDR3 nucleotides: TGCAGCGTTGCATACAGTTCTCGCAATCAGCCCCAGCATTTT. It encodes CSVAYSSRNQPQHF.